These 22 T cell receptor beta chains were all obtained from the same sample, sequenced in a study of blood T cells in healthy people across ages. Using a J-beta primer mix together with a sample-barcoded 5' primer, a second PCR was run for roughly 7 to 11 cycles. TCRdb passed the 5' RACE reads through MiXCR, listing each CDR3 protein once. The sample lists over 600,000 distinct CDR3 sequences; roughly two fifths were seen once. Sequenced: blood. The source of these receptors is an elderly man in good health.

The chain uses TRBV12-3 or TRBV12-4 and TRBJ2-5; possible D gene TRBD1, 5 bases. The length of the CDR3 is 14 residues. V shed 3 bases and J shed 5 bases, with 13 bases lying between them. The CDR3 DNA reads as TGTGCCAGCAGTTTTCGACAGCCCGGCGAGACCCAGTACTTC. It is translated as CASSFRQPGETQYF.

The CDR3 sequence: CSATHTSGGSQETQYF. CDR3 in DNA: TGCAGTGCTACCCATACTAGCGGGGGTTCACAAGAGACCCAGTACTTC. V usage is TRBV20-1 and J usage is TRBJ2-5, with 11 bases aligning to TRBD2. Germline CDR1 DFQATT, CDR2 SNEGSKA (reference sequence). CDR3 length: 16 amino acids. Trimming took 4 bases from V and 2 from J; bases not matched to a gene: 9.

This clonotype was observed a handful of times. The CDR3 loop reads CASSELAGEERTQYF. The CDR3 coding sequence is TGTGCCAGCAGTGAACTAGCGGGAGAAGAACGCACGCAGTATTTT. The chain joins TRBV2 to TRBJ2-3, with 10 bases matching TRBD2. V lost 2 bases and J lost 9; bases outside the gene matches: 8. The CDR3 extends over 15 amino acids. Germline loops: CDR1 SNHLY, CDR2 FYNNEI.

Points on this clonotype: An end of the junction differs from the germline gene, which may be a read error. The rearrangement links TRBV5-1 to TRBJ2-1; D uncertain. CDR1 is SGHRS and CDR2 is YFSETQ in the germline V gene. The CDR3 covers 16 residues. CDR3 sequence: CAGSLAGRYNDNEQFF. In DNA, the CDR3 is TGCGCCGGCAGCTTGGCCGGGCGGTATAACGACAATGAGCAGTTCTTC.

This sequence joins TRBV20-1 and TRBJ1-2, with D perhaps matching TRBD1 (6 bases). The CDR3 length is 16 residues. V dropped 2 bases and J dropped 6 bases, with 22 bases sitting between them. Germline CDR1 reads DFQATT; CDR2 reads SNEGSKA (reference sequence). CDR3 sequence: CSARPPYGGRDHGYTF. DNA of the CDR3: TGCAGTGCTAGACCCCCTTATGGGGGGCGCGACCATGGCTACACCTTC.

The sample holds a few counts of this clonotype. The rearrangement links TRBV29-1 to TRBJ2-2; unclear D gene. Trimming removed 4 bases at V and 2 bases at J, with 2 bases between. CDR1 and CDR2 (germline): SQVTM, ANQGSEA. The CDR3 loop spans 11 amino acids. Here the CDR3 DNA reads TGCAGCGTTGCAAACACCGGGGAGCTGTTTTTT. It is translated as CSVANTGELFF.

V gene TRBV20-1 combines with J gene TRBJ2-5; TRBD2 matches 9 bases. This CDR3 has 17 residues. CDR1 DFQATT and CDR2 SNEGSKA come from the germline V gene (reference sequence). V lost 6 bases, J lost 3 bases, and 17 bases stayed unmatched. DNA for the CDR3: TGCAGTGCAGAGTCGGGACTAGCCGCATCTCGCGAAGAGACCCAGTACTTC. Its protein is CSAESGLAASREETQYF.

This clonotype was seen a few times. J is TRBJ2-5 and V is TRBV20-1, with 8 bases fitting TRBD1. Trimming removed 2 bases from V and 5 bases from J; junction bases left unmatched: 4. CDR3 length equals 13 residues. Looked up from germline, CDR1 is DFQATT and CDR2 is SNEGSKA (reference sequence). The CDR3 DNA follows: TGCAGTGCTAGACAGGGGGCGGGGGAGACCCAGTACTTC. Protein product: CSARQGAGETQYF.

The chain recombines TRBV6-5 with TRBJ2-1; 10 bases align to TRBD2. Per germline, CDR1 MNHEY and CDR2 SVGAGI. The junction had 5 bases not matched to a gene; V was cut back by 0 bases and J by 0 bases. This CDR3 has 18 residues. This CDR3 reads CASSYSLAGVYSYNEQFF. The CDR3 region has the DNA TGTGCCAGCAGTTACTCCCTAGCGGGGGTGTACTCCTACAATGAGCAGTTCTTC.

The V and J genes are TRBV20-1 and TRBJ2-1, with D hard to call. The CDR3 has 13 residues. Trimming took 3 bases from V and 5 from J, leaving 11 bases between them. From germline, CDR1 is DFQATT and CDR2 SNEGSKA (reference sequence). In DNA form, the CDR3 reads TGCAGTGCTAGTCCAAACACTGACAATGAGCAGTTCTTC. This translates into CSASPNTDNEQFF.

A word on this clonotype: This may be a read error: a much more frequent sequence differs by one nucleotide. V gene TRBV6-2 or TRBV6-3 combines with J gene TRBJ2-4; 10 nucleotides match TRBD1. The V segment lost 2 bases and the J segment 13 bases; nucleotides outside the gene matches: 8. The CDR3 is 14 amino acids. Germline V CDR1 and CDR2: MNHEY, SVGEGT. The CDR3 DNA is TGTGCCAGCAGTTACGACAGGGGGCGGTACGCGCAGTACTTC. This gives the protein CASSYDRGRYAQYF.

The chain recombines TRBV20-1 with TRBJ1-1; 7 nucleotides agree with TRBD1. V shed 0 bases and J 0 bases; nucleotides not matched to a gene: 4. Per the germline V gene, CDR1 is DFQATT and CDR2 is SNEGSKA (reference sequence). The CDR3 is 15 residues long. In DNA, the CDR3 is TGCAGTGCTAGAGATCCGACAGGGATGAACACTGAAGCTTTCTTT. It specifies CSARDPTGMNTEAFF.

The chain uses TRBV5-1 and TRBJ2-1; 7 bases are a match to TRBD2. In germline, CDR1 is SGHRS, CDR2 YFSETQ. The V segment lost 0 bases and the J segment 12 bases; nucleotides outside the gene matches: 12. The CDR3 is made up of 15 amino acids. The CDR3 is CASSLADRGGSGQFF. The CDR3 nucleotides are TGCGCCAGCAGCTTGGCAGACCGCGGGGGTAGTGGGCAGTTCTTC.

This clonotype came up many times. CDR3 coding DNA: TGCAGCGTTGTAGAGGGAACAGAGACCCAGTACTTC. Its protein product is CSVVEGTETQYF. The chain couples TRBV29-1 to TRBJ2-5; D may be TRBD2 (5 bases). Looked up from germline, CDR1 is SQVTM and CDR2 is ANQGSEA. Between the trimmed V and J ends, which lost 4 bases and 4 bases, there was a span of 10 bases. The CDR3 totals 12 residues.

The gene calls are TRBV25-1 and TRBJ2-7; D remains ambiguous. Trimming left V 3 bases short and J 4 bases short, with 7 bases between. The CDR3 is 12 residues long. CDR1 is MGHDK, CDR2 SYGVNS, per germline. The CDR3 DNA reads as TGTGCCAGCAGTGATATGGGGTACGAGCAGTACTTC. This codes for CASSDMGYEQYF.

CDR3 in amino acids: CSARQAGTSTEAFF. In nucleotides, the CDR3 is TGCAGTGCTAGACAGGCAGGGACGAGCACTGAAGCTTTCTTT. V usage is TRBV20-1 and J usage is TRBJ1-1; D is possibly TRBD1 (5 bases). From germline, CDR1 is DFQATT and CDR2 SNEGSKA (reference sequence). Trimming shortened V by 2 bases and J by 4 bases, and 14 bases separated the two germline ends. The CDR3 totals 14 residues.

This clonotype occurred a few times. The genes are TRBV7-2 and TRBJ2-5; D perhaps matches TRBD2 (6 bases). Per the germline V gene, CDR1 is SGHTA and CDR2 is FQGNSA. The CDR3 contains 12 residues. Trimming removed 5 bases at V and 11 bases at J, with 15 bases between. The chain's CDR3 is CASSQGLNEQYF. The DNA for the CDR3 is TGTGCCAGCAGCCAGGGACTCAATGAGCAGTACTTC.

A single count supports this clonotype. The chain links TRBV20-1 to TRBJ2-1, with no clear D. V gave up 3 bases and J gave up 5 bases, with 11 bases separating them. This CDR3 spans 13 amino acids. CDR1 is DFQATT and CDR2 is SNEGSKA in the germline V gene (reference sequence). The CDR3 loop reads CSASLHEDNEQFF. CDR3 sequence (DNA): TGCAGTGCTAGTCTCCACGAAGACAATGAGCAGTTCTTC.

This clonotype occurred a few times. Here the CDR3 DNA reads TGCAGTGCTACGCATCGCCTCCCCCAAGTGGGCGAGCAGTACTTC. Translation: CSATHRLPQVGEQYF. The chain joins TRBV20-1 to TRBJ2-7; D gene uncertain. This CDR3 is built from 15 residues. CDR1 and CDR2 from the germline V gene are DFQATT and SNEGSKA (reference sequence). Trimming took off 4 bases at V and 6 bases at J, with 22 bases between the two ends.

For the CDR3, the DNA is TGTGCCAGCAGTTACTCGTTCGGAGATACGCAGTATTTT. Its translation: CASSYSFGDTQYF. V is TRBV6-6 and J is TRBJ2-3; D remains unclear. Trimming pared 0 bases from V and 5 bases from J, leaving 6 bases between. There are 13 residues in the CDR3. Germline V gives CDR1 MNHNY, CDR2 SVGAGI (reference sequence).

The chain couples TRBV27 to TRBJ1-6; D uncertain. CDR1 MNHEY and CDR2 SMNVEV come from the germline V gene (reference sequence). The CDR3 is made up of 14 amino acids. Trimming stripped 3 bases from V and 6 bases from J, with 9 bases between. For the CDR3, the DNA is TGTGCCAGCAGTTTCAGGCAGGTTAATTCACCCCTCCACTTT. Protein: CASSFRQVNSPLHF.

The chain is built from TRBV20-1 and TRBJ2-5, with TRBD2 matching over 10 bases. V lost 6 bases and J lost 4; bases outside the gene matches: 17. The germline V gene encodes CDR1 DFQATT and CDR2 SNEGSKA (reference sequence). CDR3 length equals 17 residues. The chain's CDR3 is CSARGAGGPMSIETQYF. For the CDR3, the DNA is TGCAGTGCCAGGGGAGCGGGAGGGCCGATGTCGATAGAGACCCAGTACTTC.